The 6 T cell receptor beta chains given below trace back to one sample, sequenced in a study of tumor-infiltrating lymphocytes in primary liver carcinoma. Without any cell sorting, roughly 18-34 mg of bulk tissue yielded co-extracted RNA and DNA. With roughly 540 ng total RNA as template and a constant-region primer, TCR beta cDNA was made. TCR beta libraries came from three nested multiplex PCR rounds using slightly modified ARM-PCR. Researchers ran the first two PCR rounds for roughly 10 cycles each with TRBV1-TRBV30 forward primers and a C-beta reverse primer. TCRdb recomputed calls from the multiplex PCR reads with MiXCR, one row per CDR3 protein. Of 100,000 to 150,000 distinct CDR3 sequences in the sample, around two thirds are singletons; the top ten hold approximately 9.7%. What was sequenced was liver tumor tissue from sampling region 1. The subset is: tumor region T1, superior pole. Source of these receptors: a woman aged 55-70 years with primary liver carcinoma and hepatitis B virus infection.

A note on this clonotype: A single base separates this from a much larger clone, so it may be a read error. The chain uses TRBV6-5 and TRBJ2-1; perhaps TRBD1 as D (6 bases). This CDR3 comprises 16 residues. From germline, CDR1 is MNHEY and CDR2 SVGAGI. DNA of the CDR3: TGTACCAGCAGTCGGGACGGGACAACGACCTACAATGAGCAGTTCTTC. Encoded protein: CTSSRDGTTTYNEQFF.

Regarding this clonotype: One end of the junction does not line up with germline, which may come from a read error. The chain recombines TRBV11-2 with TRBJ2-3; D may be TRBD2 (5 bases). The CDR3 contains 14 residues. Germline lookup yields CDR1 SGHAT and CDR2 FQNNGV. CDR3 loop: CTSSPRLPTDTQYF. The DNA of the CDR3 is TGTACCAGCAGCCCCAGACTACCAACAGATACGCAGTATTTT.

As to this clonotype: This may be a read error: a much more frequent sequence differs by one nucleotide. Since no conserved phenylalanine or tryptophan closes the CDR3, a read error is the likely cause. This chain connects TRBV4-1 to TRBJ1-1; tentative D call: TRBD1 (5 bases). V shed 1 base and J shed 6 bases, with 12 bases lying between them. The germline V gene encodes CDR1 MGHRA and CDR2 YSYEKL. The CDR3 covers 14 residues. For the CDR3, the DNA is TGCGCCAGCAGCCAAGGACAGACTTTCTCTGAAGCTTTCCTT. Its translation: CASSQGQTFSEAFL.

In the case of this clonotype: A much larger clone differs from this one at a single base, so this may be a read error. This sequence joins TRBV29-1 and TRBJ1-2; a weak D match, TRBD1 (5 bases). The germline V gene has CDR1 SQVTM and CDR2 ANQGSEA. The CDR3 extends over 12 amino acids. V was cut by 7 bases and J by 2 bases, with 11 bases left in between. The CDR3 sequence: CSGGAGNYGYTF. The CDR3 DNA reads TGCAGCGGAGGGGCAGGGAACTATGGCTACACCTTC.

Concerning this clonotype: The CDR3 does not close with the conserved phenylalanine or tryptophan, likely indicating a read error. The CDR3 sequence: CASSYRDGDADTQYL. As DNA, the CDR3 is TGCGCCAGCAGCTACCGTGACGGGGACGCAGATACGCAGTATTTG. This chain joins TRBV4-1 and TRBJ2-3; either TRBD1 or TRBD2 may fit D (5 bases each). This CDR3 comprises 15 residues. Germline V gene sequence: CDR1 MGHRA, CDR2 YSYEKL. Trimming took off 5 bases at V and 4 bases at J, with 16 bases between the two ends.

Of note for this clonotype: A much more abundant neighbour one base away suggests this may be a read error. The chain couples TRBV12-3 or TRBV12-4 to TRBJ2-3; the D gene could be TRBD1 or TRBD2 (6 bases each). Trimming removed 4 bases from V and 7 bases from J, with 18 bases in between. The CDR3 sequence is 15 residues long. The chain's CDR3 is CASSSGNRAGNTQYF. The CDR3 DNA reads TGTGCCAGCAGTTCAGGGAACAGGGCGGGAAATACGCAGTATTTT.